These 10 T cell receptor beta chains were all obtained from the same sample, sequenced in a study of blood T cell repertoires in COVID-19. Here immunoSEQ multiplex PCR was the method, and the copy in TCRdb shows in-frame clones only, minus some. Of about 140,000 clones in the sample, 80% to 85% were seen once. Sequences were obtained from peripheral blood. The receptors stem from a human donor in a cohort sampled during active COVID-19.

The J gene is TRBJ1-1, the V gene TRBV7-9, with D possibly being TRBD1 (6 bases). This CDR3 region has 15 residues. CDR1 SEHNR and CDR2 FQNEAQ come from the germline V gene (reference sequence). The V end lost 5 bases, the J end lost 2 bases, and 15 bases lay between the germline ends. Here the CDR3 DNA reads TGTGCCAGCAGCCCACACCAAGGGGGAAACACTGAAGCTTTCTTT. Its translation: CASSPHQGGNTEAFF.

This sequence joins TRBV6-5 and TRBJ1-2, with D tentatively TRBD1 (6 bases). Germline CDR1 is MNHEY and CDR2 is SVGAGI. V was pared by 2 bases and J by 3 bases, with 7 bases between. This CDR3 spans 13 amino acids. The CDR3 sequence is CASSYRGYYGYTF. DNA of the CDR3: TGTGCCAGCAGTTACAGGGGGTACTATGGCTACACCTTC.

The J gene is TRBJ2-7, the V gene TRBV3-1 (or the pseudogene TRBV3-2); 7 nucleotides line up with TRBD2. V lost 3 bases to trimming and J lost 0 bases; unmatched junction nucleotides: 11. Germline V gene sequence: CDR1 LGHDT, CDR2 YNNKEL (reference sequence). The CDR3 consists of 17 residues. CDR3 sequence: CASSQRFGRGTSYEQYF. The CDR3, as DNA: TGTGCCAGCAGCCAGCGATTTGGGCGGGGGACCTCCTACGAGCAGTACTTC.

The gene calls are TRBV3-1 (or the pseudogene TRBV3-2) and TRBJ1-2; tentatively, D is TRBD1 (5 bases). Trimming stripped 1 base from V and 4 bases from J, with 10 bases between. Germline CDR1 LGHDT, CDR2 YNNKEL (reference sequence). CDR3 length equals 14 residues. The CDR3 loop is CASSQGQRVYGYTF. Written as DNA, the CDR3 is TGTGCCAGCAGCCAAGGACAGAGAGTCTATGGCTACACCTTC.

V gene TRBV6-5 combines with J gene TRBJ1-6; TRBD1 is a possible D gene (5 bases). The CDR3 is 16 residues long. Trimming left V 4 bases short and J 9 bases short, with 19 bases between. In germline, CDR1 is MNHEY, CDR2 SVGAGI. This CDR3 is CASSSTLPGFGSPLHF. As DNA, the CDR3 is TGTGCCAGCAGTTCAACCCTACCAGGGTTTGGTTCACCCCTCCACTTT.

This chain links TRBV10-3 with TRBJ2-7; tentatively, D is TRBD2 (6 bases). The CDR3 consists of 15 residues. Trimming shortened V by 8 bases and J by 3 bases, and 20 bases separated the two germline ends. Germline assignment: CDR1 ENHRY and CDR2 SYGVKD. The chain's CDR3 is CAIAGARGGNYEQYF. The CDR3 bases are TGTGCCATCGCTGGAGCCCGTGGGGGGAACTACGAGCAGTACTTC.

The rearrangement links TRBV28 to TRBJ1-6; D not resolved. V dropped 7 bases and J dropped 6 bases, with 10 bases sitting between them. Germline V gives CDR1 MDHEN, CDR2 SYDVKM. The CDR3 contains 13 residues. The CDR3 region is CASKVTGNSPLHF. CDR3 in DNA: TGTGCCAGCAAGGTTACGGGTAATTCACCCCTCCACTTT.

The genes are TRBV19 and TRBJ2-3, with D possibly TRBD2 on 6 matching bases. Trimming cost V 3 bases and J 3 bases, with 13 bases left between them. This CDR3 is built from 15 residues. The germline gives CDR1 LNHDA, CDR2 SQIVND (reference sequence). DNA for the CDR3: TGTGCCAGTAGTATTGGCGGGACGGCTACAGATACGCAGTATTTT. Translating it yields CASSIGGTATDTQYF.

This clone was detected only once. This chain joins TRBV4-1 and TRBJ1-5; tentatively, D is TRBD1 (5 bases). The V end was cut by 4 bases, the J end by 3 bases, with 16 bases between. The CDR3 is made up of 16 amino acids. CDR1 and CDR2 from the germline V gene are MGHRA and YSYEKL. CDR3 in amino acids: CASSRTQGYDNQPQHF. The CDR3, as DNA: TGCGCCAGCAGCCGGACCCAGGGATATGACAATCAGCCCCAGCATTTT.

This clone was observed a few times. The chain recombines TRBV3-1 (or the pseudogene TRBV3-2) with TRBJ1-2; D may be TRBD1 (5 bases). The CDR3 length is 13 residues. Germline CDR1 and CDR2: LGHDT and YNNKEL (reference sequence). V was clipped by 1 base and J by 8 bases, with 11 bases between them. CDR3 amino acids: CASSQGRGYGYTF. The CDR3 nucleotides are TGTGCCAGCAGCCAAGGAAGGGGATACGGCTACACCTTC.